This T cell receptor (beta chain) is drawn from a study of blood T cell repertoires in COVID-19. Study background: Sites across the United States, Italy and Spain contributed samples from acute and convalescent COVID-19.

Per the authors' pipeline: Quantification of nucleated cells was approximated via reference gene primer amplification. TCRdb's table, derived via immunoSEQ multiplex PCR, lists solely in-frame clones and lacks some. Clone size and the V and J calls come from that table; the DNA yielded D and trimming. There are roughly 520,000 clones in the sample; 88% occur only once, and 1.5% to 2% lies in the top ten. V dropped 1 base and J dropped 7 bases, with 17 bases sitting between them. CDR1 SGHTA and CDR2 FQGNSA come from the germline V gene. This CDR3 contains 16 residues. This chain uses TRBV7-2 with TRBJ1-5; perhaps TRBD1 as D (5 bases). This clonotype originated in a woman aged 40 to 55 who had recovered from COVID-19. The specimen sequenced was PBMCs or T cells enriched from blood (not recorded which). DNA for the CDR3: TGTGCCAGCAGCTTAGTATATTTAGGGACTCCGCAGCCCCAGCATTTT. As protein: CASSLVYLGTPQPQHF.